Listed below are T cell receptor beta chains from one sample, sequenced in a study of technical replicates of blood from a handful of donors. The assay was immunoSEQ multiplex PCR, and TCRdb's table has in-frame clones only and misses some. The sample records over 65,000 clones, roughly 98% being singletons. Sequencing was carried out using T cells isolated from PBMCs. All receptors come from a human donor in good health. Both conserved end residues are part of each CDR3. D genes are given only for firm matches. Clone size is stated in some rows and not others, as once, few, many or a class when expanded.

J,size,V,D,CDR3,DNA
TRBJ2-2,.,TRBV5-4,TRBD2,CASSLLGGFNTGELFF,TGTGCCAGCAGCTTACTGGGGGGGTTTAACACCGGGGAGCTGTTTTTT
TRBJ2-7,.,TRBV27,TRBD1,CASSGSRQGEQYF,TGTGCCAGCAGTGGGTCGCGACAGGGTGAGCAGTACTTC
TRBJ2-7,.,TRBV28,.,CASSYRSEGAYEQYF,TGTGCCAGCAGTTATCGGAGCGAGGGTGCCTACGAGCAGTACTTC
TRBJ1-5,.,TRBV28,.,CASSLLAGAQPQHF,TGTGCCAGCAGTTTATTGGCAGGGGCCCAGCCCCAGCATTTT
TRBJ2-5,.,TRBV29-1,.,CSVGPSGVLQETQYF,TGCAGCGTTGGACCAAGTGGAGTACTACAAGAGACCCAGTACTTC
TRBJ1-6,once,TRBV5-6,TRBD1,CASSWDRGQDNSPLHF,TGTGCCAGCAGCTGGGACAGGGGGCAGGATAATTCACCCCTCCACTTT
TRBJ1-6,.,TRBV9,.,CASSVQGSPGSPLHF,TGTGCCAGCAGCGTACAGGGGTCCCCTGGGTCACCCCTCCACTTT
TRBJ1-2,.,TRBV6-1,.,CASRPSTASDYGYTF,TGTGCCAGCAGGCCCTCGACAGCCTCTGACTATGGCTACACCTTC
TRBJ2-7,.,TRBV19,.,CASSPTRDSFFWYF,TGTGCCAGTTCTCCCACCCGGGACTCCTTTTTTTGGTACTTC
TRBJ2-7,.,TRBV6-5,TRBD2,CASSYRTSGYEQYF,TGTGCCAGCAGTTACCGGACTAGCGGCTACGAGCAGTACTTC
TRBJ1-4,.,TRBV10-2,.,CASTPGGWNEKLFF,TGCGCCAGCACCCCGGGGGGTTGGAATGAAAAACTGTTTTTT
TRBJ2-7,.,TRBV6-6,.,CASSYSLTAYEQYF,TGTGCCAGCAGTTACTCTTTGACAGCATACGAGCAGTACTTC
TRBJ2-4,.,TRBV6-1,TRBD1,CASRTGTGQNIQYF,TGTGCCAGCAGGACCGGGACAGGCCAAAACATTCAGTACTTC
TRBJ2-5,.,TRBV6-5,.,CASSYNSRSGTQYF,TGTGCCAGCAGTTATAATTCACGGTCCGGGACCCAGTACTTC
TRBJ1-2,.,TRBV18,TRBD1,CASLSPVGQGFYGYTF,TGTGCCAGCTTATCACCCGTCGGACAGGGGTTCTATGGCTACACCTTC
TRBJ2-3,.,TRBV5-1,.,CASSPRPDFTDTQYF,TGCGCCAGCAGCCCCAGACCGGACTTCACAGATACGCAGTATTTT
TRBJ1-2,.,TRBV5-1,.,CASSLAWAEDGYTF,TGCGCCAGCAGCTTGGCTTGGGCGGAGGACGGCTACACCTTC
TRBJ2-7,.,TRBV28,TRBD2,CASSSSFPRTSGTYEQYF,TGTGCCAGCAGTTCCTCCTTCCCGCGGACTAGCGGGACCTACGAGCAGTACTTC
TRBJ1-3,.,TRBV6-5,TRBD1,CASSYTGVSGNTIYF,TGTGCCAGCAGTTACACAGGGGTCTCTGGAAACACCATATATTTT
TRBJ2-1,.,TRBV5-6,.,CASRAGLSSYNEQFF,TGTGCCAGCAGGGCGGGGCTTAGCTCCTACAATGAGCAGTTCTTC
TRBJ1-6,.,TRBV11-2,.,CASSFGQRNSPLHF,TGTGCCAGCAGCTTCGGACAGAGAAATTCACCCCTCCACTTT
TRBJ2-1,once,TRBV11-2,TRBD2,CASSGPGTRGNEQFF,TGTGCCAGCAGCGGCCCCGGGACTAGGGGCAATGAGCAGTTCTTC
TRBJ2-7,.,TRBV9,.,CASSVVEGDAYEQYF,TGTGCCAGCAGCGTAGTAGAGGGAGACGCCTACGAGCAGTACTTC
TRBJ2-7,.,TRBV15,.,CATSRDLVRLSYEQYF,TGTGCCACCAGCAGAGATTTAGTGCGGCTCTCCTACGAGCAGTACTTC
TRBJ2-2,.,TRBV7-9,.,CASSLHNWRDPNTGELFF,TGTGCCAGCAGCTTACACAACTGGCGGGACCCGAACACCGGGGAGCTGTTTTTT
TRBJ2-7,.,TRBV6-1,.,CASNDKTYEQYF,TGTGCCAGCAATGACAAAACCTACGAGCAGTACTTC
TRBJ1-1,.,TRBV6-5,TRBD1,CASRGQGVTEAFF,TGTGCCAGCAGGGGGCAGGGGGTTACTGAAGCTTTCTTT
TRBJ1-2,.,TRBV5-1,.,CASSLGQSTNYGYTF,TGCGCCAGCAGCTTGGGTCAGTCCACTAACTATGGCTACACCTTC
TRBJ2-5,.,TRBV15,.,CATSRGEETQYF,TGTGCCACCAGCAGAGGAGAGGAGACCCAGTACTTC
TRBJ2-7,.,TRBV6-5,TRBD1,CASSSEPGTEIYEQYF,TGTGCCAGCAGTTCTGAACCCGGGACAGAGATTTACGAGCAGTACTTC
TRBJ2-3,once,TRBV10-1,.,CASREGGSTDTQYF,TGCGCCAGCAGAGAAGGAGGGAGCACAGATACGCAGTATTTT
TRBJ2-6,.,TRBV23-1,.,CASSQSRGSGANVLTF,TGCGCCAGCAGTCAATCGAGAGGCTCTGGGGCCAACGTCCTGACTTTC
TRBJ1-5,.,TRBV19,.,CASSPDRNQPQHF,TGTGCCAGTAGTCCAGACAGGAATCAGCCCCAGCATTTT
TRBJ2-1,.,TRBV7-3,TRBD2,CASSSTSGNYNEQFF,TGTGCCAGCAGCTCGACTAGCGGGAATTACAATGAGCAGTTCTTC
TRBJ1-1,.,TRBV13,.,CASSIKYRVGTEAFF,TGTGCCAGCAGCATCAAGTACAGGGTTGGGACTGAAGCTTTCTTT
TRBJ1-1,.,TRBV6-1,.,CASTRETEAFF,TGTGCCAGCACGCGGGAAACTGAAGCTTTCTTT
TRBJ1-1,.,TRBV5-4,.,CASGWGNTEAFF,TGTGCCAGCGGGTGGGGCAACACTGAAGCTTTCTTT
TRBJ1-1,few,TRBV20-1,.,CRGQGNTEAFF,TGCAGGGGGCAGGGGAACACTGAAGCTTTCTTT
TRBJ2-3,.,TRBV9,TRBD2,CASSSRTSGASHTQYF,TGTGCCAGCAGCTCACGGACTAGCGGGGCCTCCCATACGCAGTATTTT
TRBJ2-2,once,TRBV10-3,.,CAITPGSWDTGELFF,TGTGCCATCACCCCCGGGAGTTGGGACACCGGGGAGCTGTTTTTT
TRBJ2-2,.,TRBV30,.,CAWSTSITGELFF,TGTGCCTGGAGTACATCCATTACCGGGGAGCTGTTTTTT
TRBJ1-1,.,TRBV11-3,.,CASSLERNRAEAFF,TGTGCCAGCAGCTTAGAGAGAAACAGAGCTGAAGCTTTCTTT
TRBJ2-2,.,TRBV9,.,CASSEIHSTGELFF,TGTGCCAGCAGCGAAATTCATTCCACCGGGGAGCTGTTTTTT
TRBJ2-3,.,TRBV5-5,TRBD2,CASSLGGSTGTDTQYF,TGTGCCAGCAGCTTGGGCGGGAGTACTGGCACAGATACGCAGTATTTT
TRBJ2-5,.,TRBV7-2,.,CASSHDGETQYF,TGTGCCAGCAGCCACGACGGGGAGACCCAGTACTTC
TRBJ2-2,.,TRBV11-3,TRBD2,CASSLGTSGATGELFF,TGTGCCAGCAGCCTGGGGACTAGCGGGGCCACCGGGGAGCTGTTTTTT
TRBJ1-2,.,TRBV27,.,CASSVTLTATYGYTF,TGTGCCAGCAGTGTTACCTTGACAGCTACCTATGGCTACACCTTC
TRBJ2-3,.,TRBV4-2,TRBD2,CASSQDWRGSTDTQYF,TGTGCCAGCAGCCAAGATTGGCGGGGGAGCACAGATACGCAGTATTTT
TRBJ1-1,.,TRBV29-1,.,CSVERDRQTTEAFF,TGCAGCGTTGAGAGAGATCGACAGACCACTGAAGCTTTCTTT
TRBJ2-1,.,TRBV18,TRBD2,CASSRSGAANEQFF,TGTGCCAGCTCACGGAGCGGGGCGGCCAATGAGCAGTTCTTC
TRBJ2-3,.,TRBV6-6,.,CASSYSSSDRAQYF,TGTGCCAGCAGTTACTCGTCTAGCGATAGGGCGCAGTATTTT
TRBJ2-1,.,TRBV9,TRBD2,CASSVFRLAGSEQFF,TGTGCCAGCAGCGTATTTCGTCTAGCGGGATCTGAGCAGTTCTTC
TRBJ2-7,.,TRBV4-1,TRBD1,CASSQEPDRTYEQYF,TGCGCCAGCAGCCAAGAACCGGACAGGACCTACGAGCAGTACTTC
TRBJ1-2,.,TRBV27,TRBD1,CASSRTLSTGRTYGYTF,TGTGCCAGCAGTCGGACATTATCGACAGGGCGTACCTATGGCTACACCTTC
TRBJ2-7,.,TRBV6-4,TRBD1,CASSVAGTGYEQYF,TGTGCCAGCAGCGTCGCCGGGACAGGCTACGAGCAGTACTTC
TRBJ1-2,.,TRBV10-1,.,CASSDGTLQRYTF,TGCGCCAGCAGCGACGGGACTCTCCAAAGATACACCTTC
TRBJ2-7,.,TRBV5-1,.,CASSLDLQAREQYF,TGCGCCAGCAGCTTGGATTTACAGGCGCGGGAGCAGTACTTC
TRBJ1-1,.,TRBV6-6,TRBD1,CASSYSPGQGEAFF,TGTGCCAGCAGTTACTCCCCGGGACAGGGTGAAGCTTTCTTT
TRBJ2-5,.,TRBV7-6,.,CASSQGGGAMETQYF,TGTGCCAGCAGCCAAGGGGGAGGGGCGATGGAGACCCAGTACTTC
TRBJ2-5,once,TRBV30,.,CAWAIAGTPETQYF,TGTGCCTGGGCTATTGCCGGGACACCAGAGACCCAGTACTTC